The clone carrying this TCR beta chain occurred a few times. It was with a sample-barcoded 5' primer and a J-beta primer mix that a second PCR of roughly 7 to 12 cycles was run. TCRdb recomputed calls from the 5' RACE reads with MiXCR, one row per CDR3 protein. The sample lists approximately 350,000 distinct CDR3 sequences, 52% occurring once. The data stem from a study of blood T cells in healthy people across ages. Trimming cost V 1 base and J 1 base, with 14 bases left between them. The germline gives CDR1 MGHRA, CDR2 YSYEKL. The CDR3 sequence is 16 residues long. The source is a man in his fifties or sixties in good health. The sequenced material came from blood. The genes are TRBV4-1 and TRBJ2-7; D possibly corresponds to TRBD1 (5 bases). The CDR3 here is CASSQGVTVVSYEQYF. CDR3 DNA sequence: TGCGCCAGCAGCCAAGGGGTGACAGTTGTTTCCTACGAGCAGTACTTC.